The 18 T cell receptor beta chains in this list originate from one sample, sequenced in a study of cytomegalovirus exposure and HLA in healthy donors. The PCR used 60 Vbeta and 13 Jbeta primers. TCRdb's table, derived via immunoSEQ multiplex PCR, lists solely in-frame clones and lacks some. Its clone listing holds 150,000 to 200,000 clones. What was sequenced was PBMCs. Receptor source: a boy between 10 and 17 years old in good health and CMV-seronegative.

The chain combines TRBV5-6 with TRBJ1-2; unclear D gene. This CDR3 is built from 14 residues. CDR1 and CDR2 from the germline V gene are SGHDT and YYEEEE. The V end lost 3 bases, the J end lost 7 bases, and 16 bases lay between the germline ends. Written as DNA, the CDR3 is TGTGCCAGCAGCTCCAGTGCGGGTACGCGTGGCTACACCTTC. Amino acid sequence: CASSSSAGTRGYTF.

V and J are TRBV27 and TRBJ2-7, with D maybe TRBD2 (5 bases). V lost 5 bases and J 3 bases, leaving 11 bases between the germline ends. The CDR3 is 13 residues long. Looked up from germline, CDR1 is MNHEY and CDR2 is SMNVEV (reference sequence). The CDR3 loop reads CASSAGISYEQYF. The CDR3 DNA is TGTGCCAGCAGTGCCGGGATAAGCTACGAGCAGTACTTC.

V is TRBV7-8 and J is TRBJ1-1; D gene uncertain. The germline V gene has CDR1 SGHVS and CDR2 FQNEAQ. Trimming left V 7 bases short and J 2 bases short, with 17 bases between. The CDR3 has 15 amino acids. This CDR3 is CASTTVRFRNTEAFF. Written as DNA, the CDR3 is TGTGCCAGCACGACCGTCAGGTTTAGAAACACTGAAGCTTTCTTT.

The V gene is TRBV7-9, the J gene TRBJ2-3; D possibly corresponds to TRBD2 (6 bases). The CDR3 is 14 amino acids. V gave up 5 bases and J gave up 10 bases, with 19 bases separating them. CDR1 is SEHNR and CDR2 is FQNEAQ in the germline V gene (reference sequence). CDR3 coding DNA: TGTGCCAGCAGCGCTCCGGGCCTTGGAGGGGCGCAGTATTTT. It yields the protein CASSAPGLGGAQYF.

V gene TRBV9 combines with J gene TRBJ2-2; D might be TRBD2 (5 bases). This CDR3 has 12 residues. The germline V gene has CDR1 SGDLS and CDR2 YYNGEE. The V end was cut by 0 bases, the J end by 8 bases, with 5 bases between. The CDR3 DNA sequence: TGTGCCAGCAGCGTAGGAGGGGGGGAGCTGTTTTTT. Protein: CASSVGGGELFF. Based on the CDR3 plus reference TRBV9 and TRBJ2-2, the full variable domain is DSGVTQTPKHLITATGQRVTLRCSPRSGDLSVYWYQQSLDQGLQFLIQYYNGEERAKGNILERFSAQQFPDLHSELNLSSLELGDSALYFCASSVGGGELFFGEGSRLTVL.

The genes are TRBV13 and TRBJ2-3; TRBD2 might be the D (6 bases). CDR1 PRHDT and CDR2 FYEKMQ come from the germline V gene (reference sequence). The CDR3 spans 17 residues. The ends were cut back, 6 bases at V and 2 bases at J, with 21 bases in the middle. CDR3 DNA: TGTGCCAGCAGGAACCAGGAGGGGCACGGCGCCACAGATACGCAGTATTTT. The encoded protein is CASRNQEGHGATDTQYF.

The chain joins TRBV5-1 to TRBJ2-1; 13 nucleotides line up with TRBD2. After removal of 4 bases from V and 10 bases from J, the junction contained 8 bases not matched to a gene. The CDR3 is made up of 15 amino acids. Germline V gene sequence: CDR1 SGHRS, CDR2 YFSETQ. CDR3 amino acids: CASSGTSGGAREQFF. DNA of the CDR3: TGCGCCAGCAGCGGCACTAGCGGGGGGGCAAGGGAGCAGTTCTTC. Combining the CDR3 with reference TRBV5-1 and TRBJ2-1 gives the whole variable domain KAGVTQTPRYLIKTRGQQVTLSCSPISGHRSVSWYQQTPGQGLQFLFEYFSETQRNKGNFPGRFSGRQFSNSRSEMNVSTLELGDSALYLCASSGTSGGAREQFFGPGTRLTVL.

The CDR3 coding sequence is TGTGCCAGCAGGGACCGTAGCGGGGGTTCTCAAGAGACCCAGTACTTC. It specifies CASRDRSGGSQETQYF. The chain carries TRBV2 and TRBJ2-5; 9 bases agree with TRBD2. This CDR3 region has 16 residues. The germline CDR1 and CDR2 sequences are SNHLY and FYNNEI. The ends lost 6 bases at V and 2 bases at J; junction bases unmatched: 10.

DNA of the CDR3: TGTGCCATCAGCGCACAGGGGATCCCCTCCTACGAGCAGTACTTC. It encodes CAISAQGIPSYEQYF. The V call is TRBV10-3, the J call TRBJ2-5; TRBD1 aligns across 7 bases. With the DNA end fitting TRBJ2-7 better, the J assignment may be wrong. Germline assignment: CDR1 ENHRY and CDR2 SYGVKD. The CDR3 contains 15 residues.

The CDR3 sequence: CASSQGEGGRNQPQHF. In DNA form, the CDR3 reads TGTGCCAGCAGCCAGGGCGAAGGGGGTCGAAATCAGCCCCAGCATTTT. The chain links TRBV4-2 to TRBJ1-5; D possibly corresponds to TRBD1 (6 bases). The V end lost 3 bases, the J end lost 4 bases, and 16 bases lay between the germline ends. The germline V gene encodes CDR1 LGHNA and CDR2 YNFKEQ. This CDR3 region has 16 residues.

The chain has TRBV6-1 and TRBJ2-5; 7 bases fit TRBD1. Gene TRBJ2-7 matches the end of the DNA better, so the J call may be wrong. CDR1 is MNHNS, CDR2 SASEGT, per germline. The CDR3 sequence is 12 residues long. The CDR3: CASEGAKYEQYF. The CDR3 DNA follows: TGTGCCTCTGAGGGGGCGAAATACGAGCAGTACTTC.

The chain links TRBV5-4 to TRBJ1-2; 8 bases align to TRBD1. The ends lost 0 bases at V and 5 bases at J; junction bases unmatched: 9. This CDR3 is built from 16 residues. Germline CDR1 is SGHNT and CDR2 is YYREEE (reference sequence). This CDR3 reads CASSLDGQGRRYGYTF. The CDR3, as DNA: TGTGCCAGCAGCTTGGACGGACAGGGTCGAAGGTATGGCTACACCTTC.

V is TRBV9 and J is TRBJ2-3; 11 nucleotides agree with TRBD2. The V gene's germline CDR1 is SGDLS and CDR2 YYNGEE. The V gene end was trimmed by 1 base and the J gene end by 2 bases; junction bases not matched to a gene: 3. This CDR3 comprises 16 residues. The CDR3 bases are TGTGCCAGCAGCGTATATAGCGGGGGGGACACAGATACGCAGTATTTT. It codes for CASSVYSGGDTDTQYF.

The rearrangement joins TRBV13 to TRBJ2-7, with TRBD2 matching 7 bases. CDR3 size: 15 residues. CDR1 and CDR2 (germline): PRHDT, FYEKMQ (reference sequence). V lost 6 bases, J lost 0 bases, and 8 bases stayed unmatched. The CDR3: CASSPWGGDSYEQYF. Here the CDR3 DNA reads TGTGCCAGCAGTCCGTGGGGGGGGGACTCCTACGAGCAGTACTTC.

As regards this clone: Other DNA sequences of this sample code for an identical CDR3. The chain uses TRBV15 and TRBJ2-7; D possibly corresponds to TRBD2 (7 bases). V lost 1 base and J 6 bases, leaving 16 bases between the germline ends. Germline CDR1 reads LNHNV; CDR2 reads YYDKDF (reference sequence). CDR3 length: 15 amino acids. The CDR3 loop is CATSRGGGRYIEQYF. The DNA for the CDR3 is TGTGCCACCAGCAGAGGGGGGGGCCGTTACATCGAGCAGTACTTC.

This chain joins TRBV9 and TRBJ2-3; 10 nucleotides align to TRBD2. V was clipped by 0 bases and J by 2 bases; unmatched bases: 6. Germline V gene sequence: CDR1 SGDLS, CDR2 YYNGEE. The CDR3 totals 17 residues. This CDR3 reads CASSVGGSGGATDTQYF. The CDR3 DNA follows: TGTGCCAGCAGCGTAGGAGGCAGCGGGGGGGCCACAGATACGCAGTATTTT.

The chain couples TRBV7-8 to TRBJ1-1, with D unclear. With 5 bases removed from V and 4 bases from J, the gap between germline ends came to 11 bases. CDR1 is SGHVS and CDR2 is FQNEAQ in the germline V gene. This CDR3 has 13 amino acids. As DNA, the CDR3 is TGTGCCAGCAGCCAGGCCAGTACCACTGAAGCTTTCTTT. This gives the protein CASSQASTTEAFF. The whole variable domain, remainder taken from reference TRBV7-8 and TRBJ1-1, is GAGVSQSPRYKVAKRGQDVALRCDPISGHVSLFWYQQALGQGPEFLTYFQNEAQLDKSGLPSDRFFAERPEGSVSTLKIQRTQQEDSAVYLCASSQASTTEAFFGQGTRLTVV.

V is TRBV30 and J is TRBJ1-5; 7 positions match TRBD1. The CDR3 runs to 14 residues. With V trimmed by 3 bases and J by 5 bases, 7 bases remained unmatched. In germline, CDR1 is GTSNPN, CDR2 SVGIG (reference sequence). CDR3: CAWSLRTGYQPQHF. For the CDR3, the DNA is TGTGCCTGGAGCCTTAGGACAGGCTATCAGCCCCAGCATTTT.